A single sample gave rise to the 8 T cell receptor beta chains below, sequenced in a study of blood T cell repertoires in COVID-19. Repertoires were generated with immunoSEQ multiplex PCR, while TCRdb's copy carries only in-frame clones and drops some. The sample records about 300,000 clones, around nine tenths being singletons. The sequenced material came from peripheral blood. These receptors were obtained from a man between 70 and 80 years old with acute or convalescent COVID-19.

V is TRBV27 and J is TRBJ2-1; 12 bases map to TRBD2. Germline V gene sequence: CDR1 MNHEY, CDR2 SMNVEV (reference sequence). With V trimmed by 7 bases and J by 0 bases, 7 bases remained unmatched. This CDR3 comprises 17 residues. As DNA, the CDR3 is TGTGCCAGCAACCGACTAGCGGGGGTACCCTCCTACAATGAGCAGTTCTTC. Translation gives CASNRLAGVPSYNEQFF.

Comment on this clone: Relative to the germline gene, one junction end is altered; a read error may explain this. The J gene is TRBJ2-7, the V gene TRBV6-5; possible D gene TRBD2, 7 bases. The CDR3 totals 12 residues. Germline V lookup: CDR1 MNHEY, CDR2 SVGAGI. CDR3 sequence reads: CASSAIGGAPEF. The CDR3 coding sequence is TGTGCCAGCAGCGCAATAGGGGGGGCGCCCGAATTC.

The J gene is TRBJ1-5, the V gene TRBV19, with D unclear. Germline V CDR1 and CDR2: LNHDA, SQIVND (reference sequence). The CDR3 totals 13 residues. Deletions cut 5 bases from V and 6 bases from J, with 11 bases between. The CDR3 bases are TGTGCCAGTAGTGGCTCGGGTATTCAGCCCCAGCATTTT. Amino acid sequence: CASSGSGIQPQHF. Variable domain in full (rest from reference TRBV19 and TRBJ1-5): DGGITQSPKYLFRKEGQNVTLSCEQNLNHDAMYWYRQDPGQGLRLIYYSQIVNDFQKGDIAEGYSVSREKKESFPLTVTSAQKNPTAFYLCASSGSGIQPQHFGDGTRLSIL.

The CDR3: CASSKGSCPQTAGDTEAFF. CDR3 sequence (DNA): TGTGCCAGCAGCAAAGGTAGCTGTCCTCAAACAGCGGGCGACACTGAAGCTTTCTTT. The chain employs TRBV21-1 and TRBJ1-1. TRBV21-1 is marked as a pseudogene. This CDR3 spans 19 amino acids.

V is TRBV4-2 and J is TRBJ2-5; 7 bases match TRBD2. With V trimmed by 3 bases and J by 5 bases, 6 bases remained unmatched. This CDR3 is built from 14 residues. Germline V gives CDR1 LGHNA, CDR2 YNFKEQ. The CDR3: CASSQQAGDETQYF. In DNA form, the CDR3 reads TGTGCCAGCAGCCAGCAGGCGGGAGACGAGACCCAGTACTTC.

The chain links TRBV4-1 to TRBJ2-7, with 12 bases matching TRBD2. CDR1 is MGHRA and CDR2 is YSYEKL in the germline V gene. This CDR3 has 16 amino acids. J was trimmed by 2 bases and V by 4 bases; bases with no gene match: 6. The CDR3 DNA follows: TGCGCCAGCAGCCGCCTACTAGCGGGAGGTACCTACGAGCAGTACTTC. Its translation: CASSRLLAGGTYEQYF.

This clone is a singleton in its sample. This chain links TRBV28 with TRBJ2-1; 9 bases line up with TRBD1. The germline gives CDR1 MDHEN, CDR2 SYDVKM. With V trimmed by 6 bases and J by 10 bases, 10 bases remained unmatched. This CDR3 has 14 residues. The chain's CDR3 is CASSPPQGAREQFF. CDR3 DNA sequence: TGTGCCAGCAGCCCGCCACAGGGGGCTAGGGAGCAGTTCTTC. The full variable domain, with the rest looked up from reference TRBV28 and TRBJ2-1, is DVKVTQSSRYLVKRTGEKVFLECVQDMDHENMFWYRQDPGLGLRLIYFSYDVKMKEKGDIPEGYSVSREKKERFSLILESASTNQTSMYLCASSPPQGAREQFFGPGTRLTVL.

V is TRBV5-8 and J is TRBJ2-7, with 11 bases lining up with TRBD1. Germline CDR1 SGHTS, CDR2 YDEGEE. CDR3 length: 14 residues. The V and J ends lost 7 bases and 7 bases, in that order; junction bases with no gene match: 10. DNA of the CDR3: TGTGCCAGCGGACGGACAGGGGGCGCATATGAGCAGTACTTC. Its translation is CASGRTGGAYEQYF.